The source of this T cell receptor (beta chain) is a study of cytomegalovirus exposure and HLA in healthy donors. Points from the study as a whole: TCR beta chain V- and J-gene trimming was linked, in a later analysis, to a missense variant in DCLRE1C. Usually a TCR sequence was rare, but some public TCRs were found in many donors.

Germline values: CDR1 MDHEN, CDR2 SYDVKM. This CDR3 is built from 15 residues. The V end lost 3 bases, the J end lost 8 bases, and 14 bases lay between the germline ends. As concerns this clone: What it binds is not known.

Primers included in the PCR were 60 Vbeta and 13 Jbeta primers. The method was immunoSEQ multiplex PCR; TCRdb's version includes in-frame clones alone and lacks a portion of them. The repertoire holds 150,000 or so clones, with 70% to 90% as singletons. The chain has TRBV28 and TRBJ1-6, with D possibly being TRBD1 (5 bases). This receptor was identified in a young woman in good health and CMV-seronegative. Source material: PBMCs. CDR3: CASSFRGGGDSPLHF. The CDR3 coding sequence is TGTGCCAGCAGTTTCCGGGGGGGTGGGGATTCACCCCTCCACTTT.